This TCR beta chain was identified during a study of response to subunit inactivated influenza vaccine. Overall study findings and caveats: New T cells are recruited in small numbers by each seasonal influenza vaccination, according to the authors' suggestion.

The CDR3 extends over 13 amino acids. V was cut by 10 bases and J by 5 bases, with 17 bases left in between. This clonotype was counted only a few times. As yet, its antigen is unknown. TCRdb re-called the RT-PCR reads with MiXCR, one entry per CDR3 protein. The table has hundreds of thousands of distinct CDR3 sequences, about 15% seen once. The chain combines TRBV12-3 or TRBV12-4 with TRBJ2-5; D ambiguous. The origin of this receptor is a man aged 50-60 years who received an inactivated influenza vaccine. This specimen consisted of PBMCs from blood, obtained 11 to 12 days after vaccination. CDR3 protein: CATGRNGVETQYF. In DNA form, the CDR3 reads TGTGCCACCGGACGGAATGGAGTGGAGACCCAGTACTTC.